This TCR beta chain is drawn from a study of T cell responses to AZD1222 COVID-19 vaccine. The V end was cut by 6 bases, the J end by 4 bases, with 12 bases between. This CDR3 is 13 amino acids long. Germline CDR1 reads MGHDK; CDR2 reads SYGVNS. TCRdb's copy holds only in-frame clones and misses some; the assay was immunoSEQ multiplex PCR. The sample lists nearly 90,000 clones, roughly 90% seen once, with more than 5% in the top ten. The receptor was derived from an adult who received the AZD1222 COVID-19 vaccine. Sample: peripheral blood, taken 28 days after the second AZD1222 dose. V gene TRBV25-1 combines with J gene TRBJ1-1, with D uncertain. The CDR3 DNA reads TGTGCCAGCAGGGACGCTAGAAGCACTGAAGCTTTCTTT. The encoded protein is CASRDARSTEAFF.